These 2 T cell receptor beta chains were sequenced from one sample in a study of control samples from healthy donors and cancer patients. Libraries were prepared by immunoSEQ multiplex PCR; TCRdb keeps only in-frame clonotypes and omits some of them. Of about 120,000 clones listed, 70% to 90% were seen once; the top ten hold 2% to 2.5%. Material for sequencing was blood. These receptors originate from a woman in her 70s in good health.

This clone has only one observation. This chain connects TRBV19 to TRBJ1-5; D is undetermined. This CDR3 is built from 14 residues. Trimming pared 7 bases from V and 0 bases from J, leaving 10 bases between. Germline loops: CDR1 LNHDA, CDR2 SQIVND (reference sequence). CDR3 sequence (DNA): TGTGCCAGTACGCGGGTTTTTAGCAATCAGCCCCAGCATTTT. Translated: CASTRVFSNQPQHF.

The genes are TRBV3-1 (or the pseudogene TRBV3-2) and TRBJ1-4; no firm D call. This CDR3 contains 18 residues. V was shortened by 0 bases and J by 7 bases, with 21 bases between the two germline ends. Germline V lookup: CDR1 LGHDT, CDR2 YNNKEL (reference sequence). The DNA for the CDR3 is TGTGCCAGCAGCCAAGACTCCTATGACGCAGATCGAATTGAAAAACTGTTTTTT. Encoded protein: CASSQDSYDADRIEKLFF.